These 31 T cell receptor beta chains came from one sample sequenced in a study of blood T cell repertoires in COVID-19. Repertoires were generated with immunoSEQ multiplex PCR, while TCRdb's copy carries only in-frame clones and drops some. This table holds around 97,000 clones, about 83% found once. Sequenced sample: peripheral blood. The receptors here all came from a human donor in a cohort sampled during active COVID-19.

The V gene is TRBV21-1, the J gene TRBJ1-2; the listed D gene, TRBD1, was not tested against the DNA. TRBV21-1 represents a pseudogene. The CDR3 has 14 amino acids. The CDR3 region is CASSNRDRVSGYTF. In DNA, the CDR3 is TGTGCCAGCAGCAACAGGGACAGGGTTTCTGGCTACACCTTC.

The rearrangement links TRBV6-1 to TRBJ2-1, with 8 bases matching TRBD2. The CDR3 is 15 amino acids. Germline CDR1 MNHNS, CDR2 SASEGT. J lost 4 bases, V lost 3 bases, and 5 bases had no gene match. DNA of the CDR3: TGTGCCAGCAGTGAGGGGACTAGGATATACAATGAGCAGTTCTTC. This encodes CASSEGTRIYNEQFF.

This clone was observed a few times. The chain joins TRBV3-1 (or the pseudogene TRBV3-2) to TRBJ1-6, with 7 bases that match TRBD1. The CDR3 contains 16 residues. Germline V gene lookup returns CDR1 LGHDT and CDR2 YNNKEL (reference sequence). Unmatched junction bases numbered 7, after V lost 0 bases and J lost 8 bases. The CDR3 sequence: CASSQEPGTVYSPLHF. CDR3 coding DNA: TGTGCCAGCAGCCAAGAACCCGGGACAGTTTATTCACCCCTCCACTTT.

This sequence joins TRBV20-1 and TRBJ2-6; D perhaps matches TRBD2 (6 bases). V was pared by 3 bases and J by 0 bases, with 12 bases between. Germline V gives CDR1 DFQATT, CDR2 SNEGSKA (reference sequence). CDR3 length equals 16 residues. The CDR3 reads CSASLREDSGANVLTF. In DNA form, the CDR3 reads TGCAGTGCTAGTCTCAGGGAGGACTCTGGGGCCAACGTCCTGACTTTC.

The chain couples TRBV3-1 (or the pseudogene TRBV3-2) to TRBJ2-6; TRBD2 agrees at 7 bases. CDR1 and CDR2 (germline): LGHDT, YNNKEL (reference sequence). This CDR3 region has 12 residues. J gave up 15 bases and V 3 bases, and 5 bases lay outside the gene matches. The CDR3, as DNA: TGTGCCAGCAGCCAGGGAGGGTTTCGCCTGACTTTC. It specifies CASSQGGFRLTF.

The chain couples TRBV19 to TRBJ2-7; D is perhaps TRBD2 (5 bases). Germline assignment: CDR1 LNHDA and CDR2 SQIVND (reference sequence). V lost 9 bases and J lost 4, with 19 bases in between. The CDR3 extends over 14 amino acids. The CDR3 is CASSHGRGAYEQYF. CDR3 nucleotide sequence: TGTGCCAGCTCTCATGGTCGGGGTGCGTACGAGCAGTACTTC.

The genes are TRBV27 and TRBJ2-2; TRBD2 aligns across 13 bases. This CDR3 comprises 17 residues. CDR1 and CDR2 from the germline V gene are MNHEY and SMNVEV (reference sequence). The junction had 9 bases not matched to a gene; V was cut back by 4 bases and J by 7 bases. This chain's CDR3 is CASSSQRTSGSFGELFF. CDR3 DNA: TGTGCCAGCAGTTCCCAACGGACTAGCGGGAGCTTCGGGGAGCTGTTTTTT.

This chain joins TRBV11-2 and TRBJ1-3, with a possible D match to TRBD1 (6 bases). Germline V gives CDR1 SGHAT, CDR2 FQNNGV. V lost 0 bases and J 4 bases, leaving 10 bases between the germline ends. CDR3 size: 15 residues. CDR3 residues: CASSLDTGSGNTIYF. As DNA, the CDR3 is TGTGCCAGCAGCTTAGATACAGGGTCCGGAAACACCATATATTTT.

CDR3: CASSQGNTEAFF. The CDR3 coding sequence is TGTGCCAGCAGCCAGGGGAACACTGAAGCTTTCTTT. The V gene is TRBV10-3, the J gene TRBJ1-1; weak D call: TRBD1 (5 bases). Looked up from germline, CDR1 is ENHRY and CDR2 is SYGVKD. This CDR3 has 12 residues. Trimming stripped 10 bases from V and 1 base from J, with 10 bases between.

V gene TRBV2 combines with J gene TRBJ2-1; TRBD2 matches at 7 bases. Losses at the gene ends were 4 bases for V and 1 base for J; bases not matched to a gene: 4. The CDR3 covers 15 residues. Germline assignment: CDR1 SNHLY and CDR2 FYNNEI. The CDR3, as DNA: TGTGCCAGCAGTGTAATGGGGGGGTCCTACAATGAGCAGTTCTTC. Protein sequence: CASSVMGGSYNEQFF.

This clone was picked up one time. CDR3 nucleotides: TGTGCCAGCAGCTTAGGGGGGCCTACTGAAGCTTTCTTT. Amino acids: CASSLGGPTEAFF. V and J are TRBV7-8 and TRBJ1-1; a weak D match, TRBD1 (6 bases). V was pared by 1 base and J by 5 bases, with 8 bases between. Germline assignment: CDR1 SGHVS and CDR2 FQNEAQ. The CDR3 runs 13 residues.

The chain has TRBV5-1 and TRBJ2-3, with D maybe TRBD1 (6 bases). The V end was cut by 5 bases, the J end by 8 bases, with 18 bases between. The CDR3 has 14 residues. In germline, CDR1 is SGHRS, CDR2 YFSETQ. CDR3 nucleotide sequence: TGCGCCAGCAGAGGGGGTAGCGAGGAAATTACGCAGTATTTT. Its protein product is CASRGGSEEITQYF.

The chain uses TRBV5-1 and TRBJ2-1, with a possible D match to TRBD1 (5 bases). V lost 0 bases to trimming and J lost 0 bases, with 10 bases between them. This CDR3 has 16 residues. In germline, CDR1 is SGHRS, CDR2 YFSETQ. CDR3 amino acids: CASSLGPGRSYNEQFF. CDR3 sequence (DNA): TGCGCCAGCAGCTTGGGGCCAGGGCGCTCCTACAATGAGCAGTTCTTC.

The chain carries TRBV6-4 and TRBJ2-1, with 7 nucleotides matching TRBD2. V shed 0 bases and J 7 bases; nucleotides not matched to a gene: 3. The CDR3 extends over 14 amino acids. Germline V CDR1 and CDR2: MRHNA, SNTAGT. CDR3 bases: TGTGCCAGCAGTGACTCTTGGGGGGGGAATGAGCAGTTCTTC. Amino acid sequence: CASSDSWGGNEQFF.

This clone appeared a few times. The chain combines TRBV5-4 with TRBJ1-3; D possibly corresponds to TRBD1 (6 bases). This CDR3 has 17 amino acids. Germline values: CDR1 SGHNT, CDR2 YYREEE (reference sequence). Trimming shortened V by 0 bases and J by 0 bases, and 13 bases separated the two germline ends. As DNA, the CDR3 is TGTGCCAGCAGCTTGGGGATACAGGGCGACTCTGGAAACACCATATATTTT. This encodes CASSLGIQGDSGNTIYF.

V is TRBV30 and J is TRBJ2-1; 8 positions agree with TRBD2. Germline V CDR1 and CDR2: GTSNPN, SVGIG (reference sequence). V was clipped by 6 bases and J by 4 bases; unmatched bases: 5. The CDR3 covers 13 residues. The CDR3 nucleotides are TGTGCCTGTTTAGCGGGACCTTACAATGAGCAGTTCTTC. Amino acid sequence: CACLAGPYNEQFF.

CDR3 in DNA: TGTGCCAGCAGCTTAAGGGTAGGAGGCGGGACTGAAGCTTTCTTT. It codes for CASSLRVGGGTEAFF. The chain uses TRBV7-6 and TRBJ1-1; D not certain. Per germline, CDR1 SGHVS and CDR2 FNYEAQ. The CDR3 consists of 15 residues. Trimming took 2 bases from V and 5 from J, leaving 15 bases between them.

The chain has TRBV5-1 and TRBJ2-5, with 8 nucleotides matching TRBD1. V lost 4 bases to trimming and J lost 2 bases; unmatched junction nucleotides: 7. The CDR3 is 15 residues long. Germline loops: CDR1 SGHRS, CDR2 YFSETQ. CDR3 sequence (DNA): TGCGCCAGCAGCCGAACAGGGGGAGGACAAGAGACCCAGTACTTC. Translated: CASSRTGGGQETQYF.

V gene TRBV7-2 combines with J gene TRBJ2-7, with 7 bases fitting TRBD1. CDR3 length: 18 amino acids. CDR1 is SGHTA and CDR2 is FQGNSA in the germline V gene. Germline trimming cut 4 bases from V and 0 bases from J; bases unmatched to any gene: 15. The CDR3 loop is CASSYKIGSGQSSYEQYF. DNA of the CDR3: TGTGCCAGCAGCTATAAGATTGGGTCGGGACAGTCCTCCTACGAGCAGTACTTC.

The rearrangement links TRBV19 to TRBJ2-1, with TRBD2 matching 10 bases. After removal of 4 bases from V and 6 bases from J, the junction contained 12 bases not matched to a gene. The CDR3 spans 17 residues. The germline CDR1 and CDR2 sequences are LNHDA and SQIVND (reference sequence). Here the CDR3 reads CASSTTLLAGVGNEQFF. CDR3 in DNA: TGTGCCAGTAGTACCACCCTCCTAGCGGGAGTGGGCAATGAGCAGTTCTTC. The whole variable domain, filled in from reference TRBV19 and TRBJ2-1, reads DGGITQSPKYLFRKEGQNVTLSCEQNLNHDAMYWYRQDPGQGLRLIYYSQIVNDFQKGDIAEGYSVSREKKESFPLTVTSAQKNPTAFYLCASSTTLLAGVGNEQFFGPGTRLTVL.

This chain uses TRBV2 with TRBJ2-4, with 13 bases fitting TRBD2. CDR3 length: 19 residues. Germline V gene sequence: CDR1 SNHLY, CDR2 FYNNEI. With 6 bases clipped from V and 0 bases from J, the junction kept 11 bases outside the gene matches. The CDR3 sequence: CASRGQRLAGGIAKNIQYF. Written as DNA, the CDR3 is TGTGCCAGCAGAGGCCAGAGACTAGCGGGGGGAATAGCCAAAAACATTCAGTACTTC. Complete variable domain (other parts from reference TRBV2 and TRBJ2-4): EPEVTQTPSHQVTQMGQEVILRCVPISNHLYFYWYRQILGQKVEFLVSFYNNEISEKSEIFDDQFSVERPDGSNFTLKIRSTKLEDSAMYFCASRGQRLAGGIAKNIQYFGAGTRLSVL.

This clone has more than one count but fewer than ten. The chain uses TRBV27 and TRBJ2-7; 7 nucleotides line up with TRBD1. The CDR3 is 14 amino acids. V lost 4 bases to trimming and J lost 2 bases; unmatched junction nucleotides: 5. CDR1 is MNHEY, CDR2 SMNVEV, per germline (reference sequence). In nucleotides, the CDR3 is TGTGCCAGCAGTTCAGGGGACAGCCCCTACGAGCAGTACTTC. Translated, it gives CASSSGDSPYEQYF.

This clone was seen once. The chain is built from TRBV28 and TRBJ1-1; the D is unclear. The V and J ends lost 7 bases and 5 bases respectively, with 20 bases between them. CDR3 length: 15 residues. Per the germline V gene, CDR1 is MDHEN and CDR2 is SYDVKM. The CDR3 reads CASTSPPGRGTEAFF. The CDR3, as DNA: TGTGCCAGCACCTCTCCGCCGGGGAGAGGGACTGAAGCTTTCTTT.

The V call is TRBV24-1, the J call TRBJ2-3; possible D gene TRBD2, 6 bases. The CDR3 covers 13 residues. CDR1 and CDR2 from the germline V gene are KGHDR and SFDVKD. V lost 5 bases, J lost 2 bases, and 7 bases lay in between. CDR3 in amino acids: CATSGGLTDTQYF. The CDR3 coding sequence is TGTGCCACCAGTGGGGGACTCACAGATACGCAGTATTTT.

This chain uses TRBV9 with TRBJ1-1; 9 nucleotides line up with TRBD1. CDR1 is SGDLS and CDR2 is YYNGEE in the germline V gene. The CDR3 has 17 amino acids. J was trimmed by 5 bases and V by 3 bases; bases with no gene match: 14. CDR3 in DNA: TGTGCCAGCAGCGCCCACAGGGGGCGCGGGTCGTTTACTGAAGCTTTCTTT. Translation: CASSAHRGRGSFTEAFF.

The chain links TRBV18 to TRBJ2-1; TRBD2 agrees at 7 bases. Trimming at V came to 3 bases and at J to 7 bases, leaving 9 bases not matched to a gene. The germline V gene has CDR1 KGHSH and CDR2 LQKENI. The CDR3 spans 15 residues. CDR3: CASSPPQTSRNEQFF. The CDR3 DNA follows: TGTGCCAGCTCACCTCCCCAGACTAGCCGAAATGAGCAGTTCTTC.

This chain links TRBV6-2 or TRBV6-3 with TRBJ1-6; 7 bases agree with TRBD1. The CDR3 consists of 16 residues. With V trimmed by 6 bases and J by 0 bases, 5 bases remained unmatched. Germline V gene lookup returns CDR1 MNHEY and CDR2 SVGEGT. The CDR3 is CASSRQGHSYNSPLHF. The CDR3 DNA reads as TGTGCCAGCAGCCGACAGGGTCACTCCTATAATTCACCCCTCCACTTT.

V and J are TRBV4-1 and TRBJ1-5; D is unclear. Germline loops: CDR1 MGHRA, CDR2 YSYEKL. This CDR3 is 15 amino acids long. V shed 0 bases and J shed 6 bases, with 12 bases lying between them. CDR3 sequence (DNA): TGCGCCAGCAGCCAAGAAATGTTCTCAGGTCAGCCCCAGCATTTT. As protein: CASSQEMFSGQPQHF.

The V call is TRBV4-1, the J call TRBJ2-7; tentative D call: TRBD2 (5 bases). Trimming shortened V by 4 bases and J by 3 bases, and 10 bases separated the two germline ends. The CDR3 has 13 amino acids. Per germline, CDR1 MGHRA and CDR2 YSYEKL. CDR3 sequence: CASSRGLNYEQYF. DNA of the CDR3: TGCGCCAGCAGCCGTGGACTGAACTACGAGCAGTACTTC.

The gene calls are TRBV4-3 and TRBJ2-3; possible D gene TRBD1, 5 bases. This CDR3 comprises 15 residues. Germline V gives CDR1 LGHNA, CDR2 YSLEER. Deletions cut 0 bases from V and 2 bases from J, with 9 bases between. CDR3 DNA sequence: TGCGCCAGCAGCCAAGAGGGGCGACCCACAGATACGCAGTATTTT. Its translation is CASSQEGRPTDTQYF.

This rearrangement joins TRBV3-1 (or the pseudogene TRBV3-2) to TRBJ2-3, with 10 nucleotides matching TRBD2. CDR3 length: 16 amino acids. Per the germline V gene, CDR1 is LGHDT and CDR2 is YNNKEL (reference sequence). J lost 3 bases, V lost 4 bases, and 7 bases had no gene match. CDR3 sequence reads: CASSPILAGQTDTQYF. For the CDR3, the DNA is TGTGCCAGCAGCCCGATACTAGCGGGGCAGACAGATACGCAGTATTTT.